Each of the 20 T cell receptor beta chains below was sequenced from the same sample in a study of a mutant IDH1 vaccine in newly diagnosed glioma. Using immunoSEQ multiplex PCR, the repertoire was profiled, and TCRdb retains in-frame clones only, with some absent. The table lists tens of thousands of clones, 83% of them singletons. Their antigens remain unidentified. Described time point: week 47, end of study. Vaccinated patients received 300 ug of mutant IDH1 20-mer peptide per dose, with topical imiquimod. Specimen: PBMCs, collected from a glioma patient whose treatment included an IDH1 peptide vaccine. Every receptor here comes from a young man with glioma.

This clone was counted between two and nine times. This chain connects TRBV27 to TRBJ1-6, with D uncertain. This CDR3 is built from 13 residues. Trimming left V 6 bases short and J 3 bases short, with 6 bases between. Germline CDR1 MNHEY, CDR2 SMNVEV (reference sequence). CDR3 amino acids: CASRAVYNSPLHF. CDR3 DNA: TGTGCCAGCAGGGCAGTCTATAATTCACCCCTCCACTTT.

V and J are TRBV19 and TRBJ1-1; 8 bases match TRBD1. Germline V gene lookup returns CDR1 LNHDA and CDR2 SQIVND (reference sequence). V shed 6 bases, J shed 3 bases, and the junction held 6 bases outside the gene matches. The CDR3 consists of 14 residues. The DNA for the CDR3 is TGTGCCAGTAGGGAGACAGGGGTGGACACTGAAGCTTTCTTT. Translating gives CASRETGVDTEAFF.

This chain uses TRBV29-1 with TRBJ2-5, with TRBD2 identical over 7 bases. Germline V gene sequence: CDR1 SQVTM, CDR2 ANQGSEA. The trim removed 7 bases at V and 0 bases at J, leaving 8 bases unmatched. CDR3 size: 14 residues. The DNA for the CDR3 is TGCAGCGCTGAGCGGGGTTGGTACCAAGAGACCCAGTACTTC. Protein product: CSAERGWYQETQYF.

V is TRBV5-5 and J is TRBJ1-1; 8 bases align to TRBD1. The CDR3 extends over 15 amino acids. V lost 4 bases and J lost 4; bases outside the gene matches: 9. Germline lookup yields CDR1 SGHKS and CDR2 YYEKEE (reference sequence). As DNA, the CDR3 is TGTGCCAGCAGCAGATGGACAGGGTACGGCACTGAAGCTTTCTTT. This translates into CASSRWTGYGTEAFF.

The gene calls are TRBV2 and TRBJ1-5; D not resolved. This CDR3 comprises 14 residues. With 8 bases removed from V and 6 bases from J, the gap between germline ends came to 17 bases. Germline loops: CDR1 SNHLY, CDR2 FYNNEI. The DNA of the CDR3 is TGTGCCAGCTTGAGGGAAGGAGGAGGTCAGCCCCAGCATTTT. Translating it yields CASLREGGGQPQHF.

The rearrangement links TRBV11-2 to TRBJ1-2, with 7 bases fitting TRBD1. The V segment lost 1 base and the J segment 3 bases; nucleotides outside the gene matches: 8. Germline V gene sequence: CDR1 SGHAT, CDR2 FQNNGV. This CDR3 spans 16 amino acids. As DNA, the CDR3 is TGTGCCAGCAGCTTAGTTCGACAGGGACCCCACTATGGCTACACCTTC. This codes for CASSLVRQGPHYGYTF.

This rearrangement joins TRBV30 to TRBJ2-5; D possibly corresponds to TRBD1 (6 bases). The DNA end lines up better with TRBJ2-7; the J call may be wrong. The CDR3 is 19 residues long. Germline CDR1 and CDR2: GTSNPN and SVGIG (reference sequence). CDR3 sequence: CAWSSRLTPGTNYAYEQYF. The CDR3 nucleotides read TGTGCCTGGAGTTCCCGACTTACACCCGGGACAAATTATGCCTACGAGCAGTACTTC.

The genes are TRBV5-8 and TRBJ2-7, with D perhaps matching TRBD1 (6 bases). V was cut by 6 bases and J by 0 bases, with 13 bases left in between. The CDR3 contains 14 residues. Germline-derived CDR1 and CDR2 are SGHTS and YDEGEE. Here the CDR3 DNA reads TGTGCCAGCAACCCTCAAGGGGGCTCCTACGAGCAGTACTTC. Its protein product is CASNPQGGSYEQYF.

J is TRBJ1-4 and V is TRBV7-9; D may be TRBD1 (5 bases). The CDR3 loop spans 17 amino acids. Germline V gives CDR1 SEHNR, CDR2 FQNEAQ (reference sequence). V was shortened by 5 bases and J by 0 bases, with 16 bases between the two germline ends. Here the CDR3 reads CASSLLTGRATNEKLFF. The CDR3 nucleotides are TGTGCCAGCAGCCTATTAACGGGGCGTGCAACTAATGAAAAACTGTTTTTT.

This chain uses TRBV19 with TRBJ1-5; no clear D. This CDR3 is 14 amino acids long. Germline loops: CDR1 LNHDA, CDR2 SQIVND (reference sequence). Trimming shortened V by 7 bases and J by 0 bases, and 10 bases separated the two germline ends. The CDR3 nucleotides are TGTGCCAGTACTAATCGGTATAGCAATCAGCCCCAGCATTTT. This translates into CASTNRYSNQPQHF.

The chain couples TRBV13 to TRBJ2-1, with 7 nucleotides matching TRBD1. This CDR3 is built from 13 residues. Germline loops: CDR1 PRHDT, CDR2 FYEKMQ (reference sequence). V was clipped by 5 bases and J by 6 bases; unmatched bases: 4. CDR3 in DNA: TGTGCCAGCAGCACGACAGGGTTCAATGAGCAGTTCTTC. Translation gives CASSTTGFNEQFF.

V is TRBV11-2 and J is TRBJ1-3; the D is unclear. The CDR3 sequence is 12 residues long. The V and J ends lost 5 bases and 2 bases respectively, with 4 bases between them. Looked up from germline, CDR1 is SGHAT and CDR2 is FQNNGV. Here the CDR3 DNA reads TGTGCCAGCAGCCTTGCTGGAAACACCATATATTTT. Translated: CASSLAGNTIYF.

The chain has TRBV6-5 and TRBJ1-2; 8 positions agree with TRBD1. CDR1 and CDR2 (germline): MNHEY, SVGAGI. CDR3 length equals 14 residues. Trimming removed 6 bases from V and 7 bases from J; junction bases left unmatched: 10. The CDR3 region is CASRRQGTTGGYTF. CDR3 coding DNA: TGTGCCAGCAGAAGACAGGGGACTACCGGTGGCTACACCTTC.

This chain's CDR3 is CASSKPSWLGANEQFF. CDR3 in DNA: TGTGCCAGTAGTAAACCGTCTTGGCTTGGAGCCAATGAGCAGTTCTTC. The chain employs TRBV19 and TRBJ2-1, with D hard to call. Per germline, CDR1 LNHDA and CDR2 SQIVND (reference sequence). The germline V and J ends were trimmed by 4 bases and 6 bases, with 19 bases remaining between them. The CDR3 is 16 amino acids.

This clone was seen only once. This chain joins TRBV11-2 and TRBJ1-6; D unclear. V lost 4 bases and J 6 bases, leaving 13 bases between the germline ends. Germline CDR1 SGHAT, CDR2 FQNNGV. The CDR3 is made up of 15 amino acids. CDR3 DNA: TGTGCCAGCAGCTACGTGGGAGGGATTAATTCACCCCTCCACTTT. Translating gives CASSYVGGINSPLHF.

The V call is TRBV15, the J call TRBJ1-5; TRBD1 matches at 7 bases. CDR1 LNHNV and CDR2 YYDKDF come from the germline V gene (reference sequence). The CDR3 totals 18 residues. V lost 1 base and J lost 1; bases outside the gene matches: 10. The CDR3 DNA is TGTGCCACCAGCAGAGGGAGGGGGCCGGGGAAAAGCAATCAGCCCCAGCATTTT. Translating it yields CATSRGRGPGKSNQPQHF.

About this clone itself: Distinct nucleotide sequences in the sample also encode this CDR3. The chain uses TRBV6-5 and TRBJ2-7, with 7 positions matching TRBD1. CDR1 and CDR2 (germline): MNHEY, SVGAGI. Germline trimming cut 0 bases from V and 3 bases from J; bases unmatched to any gene: 2. CDR3 size: 14 residues. The CDR3: CASSYSRQGYEQYF. CDR3 DNA sequence: TGTGCCAGCAGTTACTCGAGACAGGGCTACGAGCAGTACTTC.

This rearrangement joins TRBV18 to TRBJ2-3, with 13 bases aligning to TRBD2. CDR1 is KGHSH, CDR2 LQKENI, per germline. The CDR3 has 17 residues. The junction had 6 bases not matched to a gene; V was cut back by 3 bases and J by 3 bases. The DNA for the CDR3 is TGTGCCAGCTCACCGGGACTAGCGGGGACTAAAACAGATACGCAGTATTTT. It encodes CASSPGLAGTKTDTQYF.

DNA for the CDR3: TGTGCCAGCAGCCCCCGTTCAATTTCCTACGAGCAGTACTTC. Translating it yields CASSPRSISYEQYF. This chain connects TRBV11-2 to TRBJ2-7; D is unresolved. Germline V CDR1 and CDR2: SGHAT, FQNNGV. The germline V and J ends were trimmed by 5 bases and 1 base, with 12 bases remaining between them. The CDR3 extends over 14 amino acids.

The chain employs TRBV7-9 and TRBJ1-2; D may be TRBD1 (5 bases). The CDR3 extends over 17 amino acids. Germline assignment: CDR1 SEHNR and CDR2 FQNEAQ (reference sequence). Trimming took off 4 bases at V and 5 bases at J, with 23 bases between the two ends. DNA for the CDR3: TGTGCCAGCAGCTCAGTATATAGCGGGACGGATTCTTATGGCTACACCTTC. Translated: CASSSVYSGTDSYGYTF.